The T cell receptor (beta chain) under discussion was sequenced for a study of shared clonotypes between healthy human individuals. Study in general: Donors had three CD4 naive, three CD4 memory, two CD8 naive and one CD8 memory plate apiece.

On this clone itself: Its antigen is as yet unknown.

An assay was performed, and its level was deep. Repertoires were generated with immunoSEQ multiplex PCR, while TCRdb's copy carries only in-frame clones and drops some. This sample carries 1.5 million to 2.5 million clones, over 85% of them seen once, and the ten largest clones take 0.9% to 1.5%. Germline CDR1 is SQVTM and CDR2 is ANQGSEA. V lost 6 bases to trimming and J lost 6 bases; unmatched junction nucleotides: 5. The CDR3 sequence is 11 residues long. Study outcomes and limitations: A reduction in generation probabilities was seen for non-shared clonotypes relative to those shared by all four donors.

CD45RO negativity and positive selection for CCR7 defined naive CD8 cells, a population that excluded terminally differentiated effector memory CD45RA+ cells. The sequenced sample consisted of naive CD8+ T cells sorted from blood. This rearrangement joins TRBV29-1 to TRBJ2-7; 7 nucleotides line up with TRBD1. The clonotype was recovered from a man between 18 and 29 years old in good health. CDR3 DNA: TGCAGCGTGGGTCGGGACAGCGAGCAGTACTTC. Translating gives CSVGRDSEQYF.